The text below deals with one T cell receptor beta chain. Its antigen is not known. J lost 9 bases, V lost 0 bases, and 3 bases had no gene match. The CDR3 is 15 residues long. CDR1 SGHRS and CDR2 YFSETQ come from the germline V gene. This specimen comes from a study of read filtering for tumor transcriptome and immune sequencing. The wider study: Transcriptome libraries were built from DNase-treated RNA.

Study-level findings and limits: Single-read clonotypes: approximately 87% of IR-seq clonotypes (roughly 3.2% of reads), 74.6% of RNA-seq clonotypes (nearly 45% of reads).

This library used approximately 0.4 ug RNA and molecular barcoded adaptors spanning alpha/delta and beta/gamma chains. TCRdb reprocessed the reads with MiXCR, giving one entry per CDR3 protein. The table records some 38,000 distinct CDR3 sequences, around 15% of them present only once. The chain recombines TRBV5-1 with TRBJ2-1; 13 positions agree with TRBD2. The sequenced sample consisted of a population of CD138-negative cells sorted from bone marrow. This clonotype was obtained from a donor at least 40 years old with multiple myeloma. The chain's CDR3 is CASSLDRLAGGEQFF. DNA for the CDR3: TGCGCCAGCAGCTTGGACAGACTAGCGGGAGGTGAGCAGTTCTTC.